Listed below are T cell receptor beta chains from one sample, sequenced in a study of CD8 T cells in Susac syndrome. TCRdb analysed the immunoSEQ multiplex PCR reads with MiXCR anew, one entry per CDR3 protein. The repertoire includes approximately 230,000 distinct CDR3 sequences, around 95% of them detected once, and around 0.067% sits in the top ten. The sequenced sample consisted of CD4+ T cells from PBMCs. The receptors were sampled from a human donor with multiple sclerosis. CDR3s include the opening cysteine and the closing phenylalanine or tryptophan. Fields, in order: V gene, J gene, CDR3 protein.

>TRBV18|TRBJ1-2
CASSPSNPRGEGYTF
>TRBV6-5|TRBJ2-7
CASSYGLFSGRATYEQYF
>TRBV3-1|TRBJ2-5
CASSRQGPAAGETQYF
>TRBV27|TRBJ1-1
CASRPMGGVWVNTEAFF
>TRBV12-3/TRBV12-4|TRBJ2-2
CASQTISAGELFF
>TRBV15|TRBJ2-5
CATSRTGTALQETQYF
>TRBV27|TRBJ1-6
CASSQWEQGFSPLHF
>TRBV12-3/TRBV12-4|TRBJ1-4
CASSRDSWPGPNEKLFF
>TRBV29-1|TRBJ2-1
CSGRTGYNEQFF
>TRBV12-3/TRBV12-4|TRBJ2-1
CASSLTSGGNEQFF
>TRBV27|TRBJ1-4
CASSLSGALANEKLFF
>TRBV29-1|TRBJ2-3
CSVPGRGITDTQYF
>TRBV30|TRBJ2-3
CAWSMPGQGMGSTDTQYF
>TRBV7-8|TRBJ1-5
CASSAGVSNQPQHF
>TRBV29-1|TRBJ2-1
CSVDLLVGNEQFF
>TRBV3-1|TRBJ1-2
CAFGSGNYGYTF
>TRBV20-1|TRBJ1-6
CSAGREGSPLHF
>TRBV3-1|TRBJ2-2
CASSPSGRTGTGELFF
>TRBV27|TRBJ2-1
CASRGPYNEQFF
>TRBV24-1|TRBJ2-3
CATSDLGLLGVGTDTQYF
>TRBV15|TRBJ1-1
CATSRPTGTRRAFF
>TRBV2|TRBJ2-5
CASSEGLGETQYF
>TRBV28|TRBJ2-5
CASSVGQGQETQYF
>TRBV24-1|TRBJ2-3
CATSDTTEDTQYF
>TRBV5-4|TRBJ2-5
CASSLKTGGQTQYF
>TRBV20-1|TRBJ2-1
CSPLAGTGLNEQFF
>TRBV20-1|TRBJ1-4
CSARDGQGATTTNEKLFF